This note documents a single TCR beta chain sequence. Its antigen is as yet unknown. Sequenced by immunoSEQ multiplex PCR; TCRdb stores in-frame clones only, minus some. The table shows about 13,000 clones, with 80% occurring only once. This record belongs to a study of OX40 agonist ivuxolimab in advanced cancers. Study results and limitations: Both CD4+ and CD8+ T cell populations in blood had undergone clonal expansion by week 6 at 0.1 to 3.0 mg/kg.

CDR1 SNHLY and CDR2 FYNNEI come from the germline V gene. The CDR3 length is 14 residues. The junction had 3 bases not matched to a gene; V was cut back by 6 bases and J by 4 bases. Cycle 7 day 1, cycle 4 day 1, and baseline were the timepoints at which blood was sampled. The chain has TRBV2 and TRBJ2-2; TRBD1 agrees at 9 bases. The specimen was CD4+ or CD8+ T cells sorted from blood, collected in a trial of the OX40 agonist ivuxolimab. This clonotype originated in an adult with an advanced solid tumor such as melanoma, head and neck, liver or kidney cancer. The CDR3 loop is CASSHRGLTGELFF. In DNA form, the CDR3 reads TGTGCCAGCAGCCACAGGGGGCTCACCGGGGAGCTGTTTTTT. Supplemented by reference TRBV2 and TRBJ2-2, the full variable domain reads EPEVTQTPSHQVTQMGQEVILRCVPISNHLYFYWYRQILGQKVEFLVSFYNNEISEKSEIFDDQFSVERPDGSNFTLKIRSTKLEDSAMYFCASSHRGLTGELFFGEGSRLTVL.